This T cell receptor (beta chain) derives from a study of human T cells and chemical hapten exposure. Study summary: The patients, most of them female, presented with alopecia areata, totalis or universalis.

Documented time point: pre-sensitization, week 0. The treatment here: therapeutic diphenylcyclopropenone sensitization with weekly scalp DPC. The study extracted total RNA from unfractionated whole blood. This clonotype was counted a few times. TCRdb re-derived calls from the RACE reads in MiXCR, one entry per CDR3 protein. The table lists about 89,000 distinct CDR3 sequences, about 10% of them singletons, with approximately 3.1% in the top ten. Germline V gene data show CDR1 as WSHSY and CDR2 as SAAADI. This CDR3 spans 15 amino acids. V lost 4 bases and J 4 bases, leaving 13 bases between the germline ends.

The sequences come from whole blood, collected in connection with sensitization to the hapten diphenylcyclopropenone (DPC). The receptor was isolated from a woman aged 55 to 70 with alopecia areata. Some clones in this sample may be carry-over from other donors' samples. The chain is built from TRBV10-2 and TRBJ2-2, with D possibly matching TRBD2 (7 bases). In nucleotides, the CDR3 is TGCGCCAGCAGTGTTGGGGGGGCTGGCACCGGGGAGCTGTTTTTT. Translated: CASSVGGAGTGELFF.